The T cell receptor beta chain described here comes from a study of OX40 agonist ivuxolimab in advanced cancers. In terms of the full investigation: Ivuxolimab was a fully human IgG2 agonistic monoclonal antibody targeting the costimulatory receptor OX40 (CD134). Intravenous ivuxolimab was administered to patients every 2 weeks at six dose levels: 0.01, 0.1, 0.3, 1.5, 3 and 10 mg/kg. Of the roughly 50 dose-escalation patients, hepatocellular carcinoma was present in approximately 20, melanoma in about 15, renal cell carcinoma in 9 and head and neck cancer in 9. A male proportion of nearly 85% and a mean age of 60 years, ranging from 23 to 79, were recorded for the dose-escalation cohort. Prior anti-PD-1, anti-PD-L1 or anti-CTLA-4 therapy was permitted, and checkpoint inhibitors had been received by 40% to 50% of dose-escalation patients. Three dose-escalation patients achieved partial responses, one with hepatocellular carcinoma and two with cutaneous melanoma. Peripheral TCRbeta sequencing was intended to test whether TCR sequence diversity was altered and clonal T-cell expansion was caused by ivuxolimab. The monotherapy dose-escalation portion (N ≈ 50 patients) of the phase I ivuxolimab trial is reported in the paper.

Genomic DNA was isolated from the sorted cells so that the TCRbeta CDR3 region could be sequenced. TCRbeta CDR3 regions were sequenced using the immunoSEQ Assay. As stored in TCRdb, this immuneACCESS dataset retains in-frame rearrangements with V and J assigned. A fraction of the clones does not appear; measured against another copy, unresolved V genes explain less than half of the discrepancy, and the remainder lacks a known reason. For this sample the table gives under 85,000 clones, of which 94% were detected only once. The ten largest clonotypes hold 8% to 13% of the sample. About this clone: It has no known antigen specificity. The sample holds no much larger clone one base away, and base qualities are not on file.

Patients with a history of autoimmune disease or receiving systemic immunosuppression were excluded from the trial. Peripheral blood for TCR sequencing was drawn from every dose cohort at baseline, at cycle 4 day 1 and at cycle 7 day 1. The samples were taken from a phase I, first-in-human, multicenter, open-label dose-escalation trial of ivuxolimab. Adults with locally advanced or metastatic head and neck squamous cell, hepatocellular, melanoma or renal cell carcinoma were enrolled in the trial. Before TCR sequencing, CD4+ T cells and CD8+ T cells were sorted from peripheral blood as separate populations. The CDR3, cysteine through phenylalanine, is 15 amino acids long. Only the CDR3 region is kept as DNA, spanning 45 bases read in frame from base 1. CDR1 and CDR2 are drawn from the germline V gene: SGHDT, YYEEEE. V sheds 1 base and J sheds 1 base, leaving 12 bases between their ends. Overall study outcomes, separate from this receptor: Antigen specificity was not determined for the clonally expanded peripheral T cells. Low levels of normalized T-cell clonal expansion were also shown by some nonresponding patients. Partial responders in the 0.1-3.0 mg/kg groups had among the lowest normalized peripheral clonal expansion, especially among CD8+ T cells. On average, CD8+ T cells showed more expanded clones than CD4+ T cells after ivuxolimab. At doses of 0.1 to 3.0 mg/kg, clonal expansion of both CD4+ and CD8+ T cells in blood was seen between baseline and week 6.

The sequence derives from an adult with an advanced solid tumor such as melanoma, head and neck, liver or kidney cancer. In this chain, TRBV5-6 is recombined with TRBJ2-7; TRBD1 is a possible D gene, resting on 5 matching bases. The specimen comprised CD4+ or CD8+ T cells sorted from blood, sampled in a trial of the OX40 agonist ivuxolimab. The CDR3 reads CASSLMTDPSYEQYF. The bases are TGTGCCAGCAGCTTGATGACAGACCCATCCTACGAGCAGTACTTC.